The entry below gives a single T cell receptor beta chain sequence along with its context. Its antigen is unknown. These donors were members of the 120-subject validation cohort, a group separate from the roughly 670-subject first cohort. Clones were sequenced by immunoSEQ multiplex PCR, and TCRdb holds only the in-frame ones, with some missing. The sample shows 56,000 or so clones, around nine tenths of them seen only once. Germline CDR1 SGHRS, CDR2 YFSETQ. The CDR3 runs to 12 residues. Trimming took off 4 bases at V and 5 bases at J, with 8 bases between the two ends. The data were obtained in a study of cytomegalovirus exposure and HLA in healthy donors. The study's findings and limits: The tendency of first-cohort TCR clusters to co-occur in the 120 or so validation repertoires was identified by a subsequent analysis. Many donors shared some public TCRs, even though most TCR sequences were rare.

The V gene is TRBV5-1, the J gene TRBJ2-3, with D perhaps matching TRBD1 (6 bases). The sample comprised PBMCs. The clonotype comes from a man between 18 and 29 years old in good health and CMV-seronegative. In DNA, the CDR3 is TGCGCCAGCAGCGGCAGGGGAGATACGCAGTATTTT. This gives the protein CASSGRGDTQYF.